This T cell receptor beta chain came from a study of T-cell reconstitution after alpha-beta-depleted transplantation in children. Many counts were recorded for this clonotype. No antigen is known for it. Preparing the TCRbeta library involved the use of unique molecular identifiers. TCRdb reprocessed the PCR reads with MiXCR, giving one entry per CDR3 protein. Of approximately 82,000 distinct CDR3 sequences in the sample, about 14% were seen once. Study results and caveats: After one year, T-cell counts and TCRbeta diversity mostly came from new T cells.

Germline V gives CDR1 SGHRS, CDR2 YFSETQ. Trimming left V 1 base short and J 3 bases short, with 9 bases between. The length of the CDR3 is 14 residues. The material was PBMCs, mostly from graft donor cells, obtained 180 days after TCRalphabeta/CD19-depleted stem cell transplant. The receptor was isolated from a male patient between 2 and 9 years old who had a stem cell transplant for acute lymphoblastic leukemia, so the T cells may come from the graft donor. The chain carries TRBV5-1 and TRBJ2-3; unclear D gene. The CDR3 DNA sequence: TGCGCCAGCAGCTTGCGACCGATAACAGATACGCAGTATTTT. This sequence encodes CASSLRPITDTQYF.